This T cell receptor beta chain was captured in a study of blood T cell repertoires in COVID-19 (TCRdb year 2020). For context, the study as a whole: Collaborator samples came from the United States, Italy and Spain and covered acute and convalescent phases of COVID-19. Where available, HLA class I and class II types were taken from metadata supplied by the sample provider and were not determined by assay-based typing. The prospective study material was composed of cDNA or gDNA derived from T cells, B-cell-depleted T cells, or PBMCs. Sample metadata almost always included a de-identified subject ID, COVID-19 status, age in years and sex. Subjects who had been exposed to COVID-19, were actively infected with it, or had recovered from it provided the deeply sampled blood TCRbeta repertoires that made up the dataset. The repertoires were released in a freely available public database meant as a resource for research on the immune response to SARS-CoV-2. The samples were drawn from the first 160 participants of the ongoing ImmuneRACE study and from about 1,200 subjects provided by 6 global collaborators. Broad study findings and their caveats: Clinical and demographic metadata were provided uncurated, with the amount varying by source and participant.

TCRbeta CDR3 regions were amplified from genomic DNA using the immunoSEQ Assay, a bias-controlled multiplex PCR. From the authors' description of their analysis: The number of nucleated cells in each sample was estimated from the amplification of reference gene primers within the assay. To quantify the absolute abundance of each unique TCRbeta CDR3 rearrangement, sequence reads were collapsed and filtered. For each sample, productive Simpson clonality was calculated as the square root of Simpson's diversity index over productive rearrangements. TCRdb took this table from immuneACCESS and kept in-frame rearrangements with V and J called. Such tables lack part of the clones; where checked against another copy, unresolved V genes explain under half of the gap, and the rest is unexplained. The V and J calls and clone size were taken over from that table, and D and trimming were inferred from the DNA. The sample table lists fewer than 300,000 clones, nearly 85% of them with a count of one. The leading ten clones occupy approximately 9% of the sample.

Including cysteine and phenylalanine, the CDR3 has 15 amino acids. Just CDR3 DNA is preserved here, 45 bases in frame from base 1. The germline V gene sets CDR1 to SGDLS and CDR2 to YYNGEE. The junction shows trimming of 0 bases on V and 4 bases on J, plus 13 bases between the germline ends. This clone was counted at least ten times. This clone's antigen is unknown. Per-base qualities were not stored, and no clone one base away is much larger. Each collaborating institution followed its own protocols to collect whole blood in K2EDTA tubes. For TCRbeta analysis, collaborator samples were shipped as frozen whole blood, as isolated PBMCs, or as DNA extracted from either sample type.

This sequence uses TRBV9 and TRBJ1-2; the D region possibly corresponds to TRBD1 (6 bases align). The sample consisted of peripheral blood. The clonotype comes from a human donor in a cohort sampled during active COVID-19. The sequence in DNA is TGTGCCAGCAGCGTAGCCGACAGGTCAGGCTATGGCTACACCTTC. This is translated as CASSVADRSGYGYTF. Reference TRBV9 and TRBJ1-2 genes cover what lies past the CDR3, so the full variable domain is DSGVTQTPKHLITATGQRVTLRCSPRSGDLSVYWYQQSLDQGLQFLIQYYNGEERAKGNILERFSAQQFPDLHSELNLSSLELGDSALYFCASSVADRSGYGYTFGSGTRLTVV.